This entry lists 11 T cell receptor beta chains sequenced from one sample in a study of CD4 and CD8 cells across lung adenocarcinoma regions listed by TCRdb under 2018. Library prep was done by PCR. Sequencer: HiSeq X Ten. TCRdb took the public reads, trimmed them with fastp at Q25, ran MiXCR for clone calling and kept in-frame beta chains. Duplicate CDR3 protein sequences are folded into a single record with the most common DNA and genes. For this sample the table gives approximately 25,000 distinct CDR3 sequences, of which 50% to 55% were detected only once. 40% to 55% of the sample rests with the top ten. Sequencing input: CD8+ T cells from the center of a lung tumor. The cell subset or site label, read with the paper, signifies: tumor center region. The receptor set was obtained from a male donor with lung adenocarcinoma. The CD4 and CD8 labels of this study may be unreliable.

This clonotype turned up a few times. CDR3 sequence: CASSQVLSGRAGFEQFF. The CDR3, as DNA: TGTGCCAGCAGTCAGGTTCTCAGCGGGAGGGCCGGTTTTGAGCAGTTCTTC. This chain uses TRBV28 with TRBJ2-1, with TRBD2 identical over 10 bases. The CDR3 has 17 amino acids. The trim removed 5 bases at V and 9 bases at J, leaving 16 bases unmatched. Germline CDR1 is MDHEN and CDR2 is SYDVKM.

The V call is TRBV20-1, the J call TRBJ1-6, with 7 bases identical to TRBD1. V dropped 1 base and J dropped 5; count of bases not matched to a gene: 2. Germline V gene sequence: CDR1 DFQATT, CDR2 SNEGSKA (reference sequence). The CDR3 spans 14 residues. CDR3 amino acids: CSARVRGDNSPLHF. The CDR3 coding sequence is TGCAGTGCTAGAGTCAGGGGGGATAATTCACCCCTCCACTTT.

This clonotype is medium-sized (0.01 to 0.1%) within its sample. The V gene is TRBV7-2, the J gene TRBJ2-2; D is possibly TRBD1 (5 bases). Germline loops: CDR1 SGHTA, CDR2 FQGNSA. The V and J ends lost 4 bases and 6 bases respectively, with 9 bases between them. The CDR3 covers 13 residues. The CDR3 reads CASSSLGPGELFF. The DNA for the CDR3 is TGTGCCAGCAGCTCCCTGGGGCCCGGGGAGCTGTTTTTT.

This clonotype was observed a handful of times. Sequence at one end of the junction differs from germline and may be a read error. This rearrangement joins TRBV6-1 to TRBJ2-5; D may match TRBD1 or TRBD2 (7 bases each). The CDR3 loop spans 16 amino acids. Germline lookup yields CDR1 MNHNS and CDR2 SASEGT. The CDR3 is CACRGAGGGDEDTQYF. In DNA, the CDR3 is TGTGCTTGCAGGGGGGCCGGGGGAGGGGACGAAGATACCCAGTACTTC.

For the CDR3, the DNA is TGTGCCAGCAGCCCCTATGGCGGGGGGGAGACCCAGTACTTC. Protein: CASSPYGGGETQYF. V gene TRBV27 combines with J gene TRBJ2-5; the match to TRBD2 covers 8 bases. The V and J ends lost 6 bases and 5 bases, in that order; junction bases with no gene match: 8. The length of the CDR3 is 14 residues. Germline CDR1 and CDR2: MNHEY and SMNVEV (reference sequence).

Within the sample, this clonotype is large. The chain has TRBV6-1 and TRBJ2-1; 10 bases are shared with TRBD1. Germline V lookup: CDR1 MNHNS, CDR2 SASEGT. This CDR3 spans 16 amino acids. The ends lost 6 bases at V and 7 bases at J; junction bases unmatched: 12. CDR3 amino acids: CASRSPIRDRGNEQFF. DNA for the CDR3: TGTGCCAGCAGGTCACCGATCCGGGACAGGGGTAATGAGCAGTTCTTC.

Turning to this clonotype: One end of the junction is discordant with germline, which a read error may explain. This chain connects TRBV6-1 to TRBJ2-3; a weak D match, TRBD2 (5 bases). Germline CDR1 and CDR2: MNHNS and SASEGT. This CDR3 spans 15 amino acids. CDR3 sequence: CARREAGGRPETQYF. For the CDR3, the DNA is TGTGCCAGGAGGGAAGCAGGCGGCCGCCCAGAGACGCAGTACTTT.

This chain connects TRBV25-1 to TRBJ2-3; tentatively, D is TRBD1 or TRBD2 (5 bases each). Germline values: CDR1 MGHDK, CDR2 SYGVNS. CDR3 length: 16 amino acids. V lost 1 base, J lost 2 bases, and 13 bases lay in between. The CDR3 region is CASSELPGPHTDTQYF. The CDR3 DNA sequence: TGTGCCAGCAGTGAATTGCCGGGACCGCACACAGATACGCAGTATTTT. The complete variable domain, with remaining parts taken from reference TRBV25-1 and TRBJ2-3, reads EADIYQTPRYLVIGTGKKITLECSQTMGHDKMYWYQQDPGMELHLIHYSYGVNSTEKGDLSSESTVSRIRTEHFPLTLESARPSHTSQYLCASSELPGPHTDTQYFGPGTRLTVL.

J is TRBJ2-1 and V is TRBV6-5; D possibly corresponds to TRBD2 (5 bases). CDR1 and CDR2 (germline): MNHEY, SVGAGI. Between the trimmed V and J ends, which lost 2 bases and 10 bases, there was a span of 15 bases. The CDR3 spans 14 residues. CDR3 DNA sequence: TGTGCCAGCAGTTACGTCGGGAACACCGGGGAGCAGTTCTTC. Protein sequence: CASSYVGNTGEQFF.

This clonotype was seen once. One end of the junction is discordant with germline, which a read error may explain. The chain couples TRBV4-1 to TRBJ2-3; TRBD1 or TRBD2 may be the D gene (5 bases each). Germline V lookup: CDR1 MGHRA, CDR2 YSYEKL. The CDR3 covers 15 residues. For the CDR3, the DNA is TGCGCCAGCGGCCAGGGACCGCGGGCTACAAATACGCAGTATTTT. This codes for CASGQGPRATNTQYF.

Comment on this clonotype: Germline and junction disagree at one end, which may indicate a read error. The chain carries TRBV6-1 and TRBJ2-3, with D uncertain. The assigned J gene may be wrong: the sequence end matches TRBJ2-7 better. The CDR3 totals 14 residues. CDR1 and CDR2 from the germline V gene are MNHNS and SASEGT. CDR3 bases: TGTGCCAGGAGTGACTGCGGTGACCCAGATACGCAGTACTTC. Translating it yields CARSDCGDPDTQYF.